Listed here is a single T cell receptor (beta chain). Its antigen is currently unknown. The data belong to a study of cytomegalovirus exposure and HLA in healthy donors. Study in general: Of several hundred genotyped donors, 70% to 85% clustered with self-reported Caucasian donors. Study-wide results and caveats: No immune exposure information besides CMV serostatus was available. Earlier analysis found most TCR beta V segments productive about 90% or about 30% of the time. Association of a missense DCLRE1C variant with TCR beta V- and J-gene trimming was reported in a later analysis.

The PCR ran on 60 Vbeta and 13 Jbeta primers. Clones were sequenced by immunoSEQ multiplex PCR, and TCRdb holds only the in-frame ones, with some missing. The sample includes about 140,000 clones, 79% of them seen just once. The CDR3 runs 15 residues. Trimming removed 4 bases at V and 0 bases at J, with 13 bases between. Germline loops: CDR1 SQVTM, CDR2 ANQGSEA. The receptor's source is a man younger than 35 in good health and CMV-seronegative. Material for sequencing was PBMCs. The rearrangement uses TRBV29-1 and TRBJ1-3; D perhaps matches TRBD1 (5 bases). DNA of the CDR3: TGCAGCGTTGGGGCAGGGCTTAACTCTGGAAACACCATATATTTT. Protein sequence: CSVGAGLNSGNTIYF.